The present T cell receptor (beta chain) was sequenced within a study of OX40 agonist ivuxolimab in advanced cancers. Whole-study context: Ivuxolimab was delivered to patients intravenously every 2 weeks at doses spanning 0.01 to 10 mg/kg. Having had anti-PD-1, anti-PD-L1 or anti-CTLA-4 therapy before was allowed, and roughly 38% had some.

This clone was seen once. The V end lost 0 bases, the J end lost 2 bases, and 17 bases lay between the germline ends. The CDR3 runs 18 residues. Looked up from germline, CDR1 is MGHRA and CDR2 is YSYEKL. Sequenced by immunoSEQ multiplex PCR; TCRdb stores in-frame clones only, minus some. The repertoire holds over 35,000 clones, with more than 75% as singletons. The chain links TRBV4-1 to TRBJ2-1; D perhaps matches TRBD2 (7 bases). This TCR derives from an adult with an advanced solid tumor such as melanoma, head and neck, liver or kidney cancer. Sequencing was performed on CD4+ or CD8+ T cells sorted from blood, taken in a trial of the OX40 agonist ivuxolimab. The CDR3 loop reads CASSQDGFRGATYNEQFF. For the CDR3, the DNA is TGCGCCAGCAGCCAAGATGGGTTTCGGGGGGCCACCTACAATGAGCAGTTCTTC.